This TCR beta chain came from a study of tumor-infiltrating lymphocytes in localized non-small cell lung cancer. TCRdb's copy holds only in-frame clones and misses some; the assay was immunoSEQ multiplex PCR. The data contain fewer than 20,000 clones, around 79% of them singletons. The source material was lung tumor tissue. This receptor was obtained from a human donor with non-small cell lung cancer.

CDR3 nucleotide sequence: TGTGCCAGCAGTGTGGAGCGACTAGCGGGAGATGAGCAGTTCTTC. It translates to CASSVERLAGDEQFF. The chain recombines TRBV2 with TRBJ2-1, with 12 bases matching TRBD2. V dropped 4 bases and J dropped 8; count of bases not matched to a gene: 6. Germline CDR1 and CDR2: SNHLY and FYNNEI. This CDR3 region has 15 residues. The variable domain in full, completed from reference TRBV2 and TRBJ2-1, reads EPEVTQTPSHQVTQMGQEVILRCVPISNHLYFYWYRQILGQKVEFLVSFYNNEISEKSEIFDDQFSVERPDGSNFTLKIRSTKLEDSAMYFCASSVERLAGDEQFFGPGTRLTVL.